This TCR beta chain was captured by sequencing in a study of T cells after yellow fever vaccination (dated by TCRdb to 2018 to 2020). Regarding the complete study: The SMART-Seq v4 Ultra Low Input RNA kit was used to prepare libraries from fractions with low cell numbers. Bulk TCR alpha and beta repertoires were sequenced longitudinally to track T-cell clones before and after primary and booster YFV17D yellow fever vaccination. Two healthy male donors, one aged 18 to 30 and one aged 30 to 40 years, were included in the cohort. Blood was drawn at multiple timepoints before and after primary and secondary immunization, with bulk PBMC replicates and cell subsets isolated. The study at large found these results: A small share of clonotypes occurred in both CD4 and CD8 compartments, likely arising from convergent recombination. FACS-sorted repertoires could contain abundant contaminating clonotypes from the bulk population, so computational filtering was required. The secondary T-cell response was weaker than the primary response but faster, peaking on day 5 instead of day 15. After the booster, most clones that had expanded after primary vaccination were detected again (approximately 95% of CD4 and around nine tenths of CD8), suggesting broad maintenance of memory. The study included only two donors, which limits how far the findings can be generalized.

The CDR3 contains 14 residues, cysteine and phenylalanine counted. Only the CDR3 part of the read is kept: 42 bases, read in frame from the first base. Sequences SGHRS (CDR1) and YFSETQ (CDR2) are obtained from the germline V gene. Trimming takes 4 bases from V and 0 bases from J, and the germline ends sit 8 bases apart. The sample's treatment or condition label is to be understood as: live attenuated yellow fever vaccine strain. PBMCs were isolated from peripheral blood using a standard Ficoll-Paque protocol. Dynabeads CD4 and CD8 positive selection kits were used to isolate the CD4 and CD8 T-cell fractions. TriZol was used to extract RNA from bulk PBMCs, from CD4 and CD8 fractions, and from dextramer-positive and dextramer-negative fractions. The data were produced on an Illumina NovaSeq 6000. Synthesis of TCR cDNA relied on 5'RACE template switching, a step that introduced a universal primer site along with unique molecular identifiers. Priming of cDNA synthesis was performed from both the TCR alpha and TCR beta constant segments. Libraries were amplified in two PCR steps, with sample barcodes and sequencing adapters added in the second step. Libraries were sequenced on Illumina HiSeq 2500 (2x100 bp) or NovaSeq (2x150 bp). Turning to the authors' computational methods: MIGEC handled demultiplexing of reads and collapsing into UMI consensus sequences, while MiXCR performed V(D)J alignment. Using edgeR on replicate PBMC samples, clonotypes were called vaccine-responding if FDR was below 0.01 and the log2 fold change was above 5 up to day 15. Bulk clonotypes were assigned CD4 or CD8 identity according to which sequenced CD4 or CD8 repertoire held them at higher abundance. TCRdb cleaned the public reads at Q25 with fastp, built clones with MiXCR and kept in-frame beta chains. Rows with a matching CDR3 protein are joined into one entry that keeps the most common DNA and genes. TCRdb, not the original authors, processed these V and J calls. This sample has under 400,000 distinct CDR3 sequences in its table, and around an eighth of those were observed once. More than 3% of the sample goes to the ten largest clones.

The sample holds many counts of this clonotype. Its antigen target is currently unknown. No much larger clone exists at a distance of one base, and base qualities are not known. This specimen was CD4+ T cells sorted from PBMCs, taken 15 days after the yellow fever booster vaccination. The chain links TRBV5-1 with TRBJ1-3; the D gene is unclear. The receptor was isolated from a man younger than 35 who received the YFV17D yellow fever vaccine. The CDR3 region: CASSPGTSGNTIYF. The nucleotides are TGCGCCAGCAGCCCGGGAACCTCTGGAAACACCATATATTTT.